This T cell receptor beta chain is drawn from a study of blood T cell repertoires in COVID-19. Study summary: Whether acute or convalescent, the COVID-19 samples came from the United States, Italy and Spain. The cDNA or gDNA used as material had been derived from T cells, B-cell-depleted T cells, or PBMCs.

Original handling: Estimates of nucleated cell counts were drawn from the amplification of reference gene primers. The assay was immunoSEQ multiplex PCR, and TCRdb's table has in-frame clones only and misses some. That table gives V, J and clone size, and the DNA gave D and trimming. Of approximately 220,000 clones listed, over 75% are singletons. CDR3 size: 17 residues. V gave up 2 bases and J gave up 4 bases, with 20 bases separating them. The chain employs TRBV6-7 and TRBJ2-5, with D possibly matching TRBD1 (6 bases). TRBV6-7 is identified as an open reading frame with a role that is uncertain. The TCR was taken from a man aged 50 to 60 with acute or convalescent COVID-19. Sequencing used peripheral blood. CDR3 sequence (DNA): TGTGCCAGCAGTTACGCGCCCAGGGGCAAAGGGGGAGAGACCCAGTACTTC. Translated, it gives CASSYAPRGKGGETQYF.